The clone carrying this TCR beta chain appeared a few times. Its matching antigen is unknown. V lost 4 bases and J 1 base, leaving 15 bases between the germline ends. The germline CDR1 and CDR2 sequences are SGHKS and YYEKEE (reference sequence). The CDR3 spans 15 residues. The data stem from a study of Ad26.COV2.S vaccination and SARS-CoV-2 variants. Whole-study findings and limits: The analyses of TCR breadth and depth may have understated the size of total T cell responses.

Treatment specified: 19 received Ad26.COV2.S at low or high dose, single or two shots; roughly five received placebo; per-sample allocation not given. Collection of samples fell on day 63 after the first vaccine or placebo injection. The table came from immunoSEQ multiplex PCR; TCRdb's copy has only in-frame clones and leaves some out. Of some 290,000 clones in the sample, just under 85% were seen once. The source is a person between 18 and 59 years old who received the Ad26.COV2.S COVID-19 vaccine or a placebo. Sequenced material: peripheral blood, taken in a trial of Ad26.COV2.S vaccine versus placebo. This chain links TRBV5-5 with TRBJ2-7; no reliable D call. The CDR3 is CASSPASRISYEQYF. CDR3 DNA sequence: TGTGCCAGCAGCCCGGCGTCGCGTATATCCTACGAGCAGTACTTC.